Below, 5 T cell receptor beta chains from the same sample are listed, as sequenced in a study of T cells in women clearing cervical HPV infection. Some clones are missing from TCRdb's copy, which holds only in-frame ones; the method was immunoSEQ multiplex PCR. The table gives around 15,000 clones; the top ten clones make up about 10% of it. The sequenced sample consisted of blood buffy coat. The receptors were sampled from a woman between 18 and 69 years old with a cervical HPV16 infection that either progressed to CIN3+ or cleared (not recorded which).

The CDR3: CAWSKRENSGNTIYF. The CDR3 DNA, read in part, is TGTGCCTGGAGTAAGCGTGAGAACTCTGGAAACACC. The chain recombines TRBV30 with TRBJ1-3; no firm D call. The observed sequence ends 3 residues before the CDR3 terminus, with the missing tail filled in from the germline J gene. V was pared by 2 bases and J by 0 bases, with 11 bases between. CDR3 length: 15 residues. Germline loops: CDR1 GTSNPN, CDR2 SVGIG (reference sequence). Using reference TRBV30 and TRBJ1-3 for the parts outside the CDR3, the full variable domain is SQTIHQWPATLVQPVGSPLSLECTVEGTSNPNLYWYRQAAGRGLQLLFYSVGIGQISSEVPQNLSASRPQDRQFILSSKKLLLSDSGFYLCAWSKRENSGNTIYFGEGSWLTVV.

As to this clone: Read coverage stops 3 residues before the CDR3 terminus; the germline J gene supplies the remainder. This chain links TRBV3-1 (or the pseudogene TRBV3-2) with TRBJ2-7; 7 nucleotides match TRBD2. CDR3 size: 17 residues. V lost 2 bases and J lost 6; bases outside the gene matches: 16. CDR1 is LGHDT, CDR2 YNNKEL, per germline (reference sequence). The CDR3 sequence is CASSQLPSGGGIREQYF. Incomplete CDR3 DNA: TGTGCCAGCAGCCAACTTCCCTCGGGCGGGGGTATCCGCGAG.

Points on this clone: Sequencing ends 3 residues short of the CDR3 end; the germline J gene provides the rest. The chain carries TRBV20-1 and TRBJ2-4; D uncertain. The CDR3 has 12 residues. The V end lost 3 bases, the J end lost 8 bases, and 11 bases lay between the germline ends. CDR1 is DFQATT and CDR2 is SNEGSKA in the germline V gene (reference sequence). The CDR3 loop is CSASPSPDIQYF. Partial CDR3 DNA: TGCAGTGCTAGCCCCTCACCGGACATT.

Turning to this clone: The CDR3 goes on 3 residues after the read ends, and that part is filled in from the germline J gene. The chain uses TRBV6-1 and TRBJ1-5, with D perhaps matching TRBD1 (6 bases). Germline CDR1 reads MNHNS; CDR2 reads SASEGT. Trimming removed 4 bases at V and 7 bases at J, with 17 bases between. The CDR3 loop spans 15 amino acids. CDR3 DNA (partial): TGTGCCAGCAGTGTGGAAGGGGGGGGCCACCAGCCC. Protein: CASSVEGGGHQP. The whole CDR3 sequence reads CASSVEGGGHQPQHF.

A remark on this clone: The read gets to within 3 residues of the CDR3 end, and the germline J gene fills in the rest. The rearrangement uses TRBV19 and TRBJ1-5; D is perhaps TRBD1 (6 bases). The CDR3 is made up of 17 amino acids. The V gene's germline CDR1 is LNHDA and CDR2 SQIVND (reference sequence). V lost 6 bases and J lost 5, with 23 bases in between. CDR3 bases read: TGTGCCAGTAGACCCCCAGGACAGCAACGAGGGCATCAGCCC. As protein: CASRPPGQQRGHQP. The whole CDR3 protein is CASRPPGQQRGHQPQHF.